Listed below are T cell receptor beta chains from one sample, sequenced in a study of blood T cell repertoires in COVID-19. Generated by immunoSEQ multiplex PCR, the TCRdb table keeps only in-frame clones and is missing some. The data show fewer than 60,000 clones, 80% to 90% seen once. Sequenced input: peripheral blood. The receptors derive from a man between 60 and 75 years old with COVID-19, enrolled during active disease. CDR3s include the opening cysteine and the closing phenylalanine or tryptophan. Fields, in order: D gene, J gene, V gene, clone size, CDR3 DNA, CDR3 protein. A D gene is named only where the DNA matches it firmly. The size of a clone is reported for some rows only, either as once, few or many, or as a class for expanded clones.

>NA|TRBJ1-6|TRBV7-2|NA
TGTGCCAGCAGCGGTCAACAGGGTCCCAATTCACCCCTCCACTTT
CASSGQQGPNSPLHF
>TRBD2|TRBJ2-5|TRBV7-2|NA
TGTGCCAGCAGCAAACTAGCGGGAGAGAGTCAAGAGACCCAGTACTTC
CASSKLAGESQETQYF
>NA|TRBJ1-2|TRBV4-3|NA
TGCGCCAGCAGCCAAGATCTACAGGTGTATGGCTACACCTTC
CASSQDLQVYGYTF
>TRBD1|TRBJ2-7|TRBV14|once
TGTGCCAGCAGCGTGACAGGGGGCAACGAGCAGTACTTC
CASSVTGGNEQYF
>NA|TRBJ2-7|TRBV3-1/TRBV3-2|NA
TGTGCCAGCAGCCAAGGTTGGCAGGGGCAAGAGCAGTACTTC
CASSQGWQGQEQYF
>TRBD2|TRBJ2-3|TRBV3-1/TRBV3-2|NA
TGTGCCAGCAGCCACCGGTCTAGCGGGGGGGCCATAGATACGCAGTATTTT
CASSHRSSGGAIDTQYF
>TRBD2|TRBJ2-3|TRBV15|once
TGTGCCACCAGCAAAGCGGGAACCACAGATACGCAGTATTTT
CATSKAGTTDTQYF
>TRBD2|TRBJ2-7|TRBV4-1|few
TGCGCCAGCAGCCAAGATGGAGCCGGGAGGGCCTACGAGCAGTACTTC
CASSQDGAGRAYEQYF
>TRBD2|TRBJ2-7|TRBV5-4|NA
TGTGCCAGCAGCTTCGGGACTAGCGGGTCCTACGAGCAGTACTTC
CASSFGTSGSYEQYF
>NA|TRBJ1-5|TRBV27|NA
TGTGCCAGTTCCTCGGGGGGGTCTAGCAATCAGCCCCAGCATTTT
CASSSGGSSNQPQHF
>TRBD1|TRBJ1-1|TRBV4-3|NA
TGCGCCAGCAGCCAATTGGGACAGGGGGCTGAAGCTTTCTTT
CASSQLGQGAEAFF
>NA|TRBJ1-1|TRBV2|NA
TGTGCCAGCAGTACTGATCTCATGAACACTGAAGCTTTCTTT
CASSTDLMNTEAFF
>TRBD2|TRBJ2-1|TRBV7-2|NA
TGTGCCAGCAGCTTTCAGCTAGCGGGAGGTGGAGAGCAGTTCTTC
CASSFQLAGGGEQFF
>TRBD1|TRBJ2-7|TRBV19|NA
TGTGCCAGTAGTATTGTGGGACAGCACTACGAGCAGTACTTC
CASSIVGQHYEQYF
>TRBD2|TRBJ2-1|TRBV11-2|NA
TGTGCCAGCAGAATAGTGGCGGGGGGGCCGGTGGAGCAGTTCTTC
CASRIVAGGPVEQFF
>NA|TRBJ1-2|TRBV5-6|NA
TGTGCCAGCAGCTTTACAGGGATCCATGGCTACACCTTC
CASSFTGIHGYTF
>TRBD1|TRBJ2-3|TRBV24-1|NA
TGTGCCACCAGTGACCGAAACAGGGGTAGGACAGATACGCAGTATTTT
CATSDRNRGRTDTQYF
>TRBD2|TRBJ2-5|TRBV7-9|NA
TGTGCCAGCAGCCGCCAAAGGACTAGCGGTCATGAGACCCAGTACTTC
CASSRQRTSGHETQYF
>TRBD1|TRBJ2-5|TRBV11-3|NA
TGTGCCAGCAGGGGACAGGGGGCAGAATTAGGAGAGACCCAGTACTTC
CASRGQGAELGETQYF
>NA|TRBJ2-7|TRBV23-1|once
TGCGCCAGCAGTCGGGGAGGGACATACGTCTCCTACGAGCAGTACTTC
CASSRGGTYVSYEQYF
>NA|TRBJ2-1|TRBV2|few
TGTGCCACCGGATCAGGGAGCGGGAATGAGCAGTTCTTC
CATGSGSGNEQFF
>TRBD2|TRBJ2-3|TRBV2|NA
TGTGCCAGCAGTACCCTTTTTAGCGGGAGAGGTGGAGATACGCAGTATTTT
CASSTLFSGRGGDTQYF
>TRBD1|TRBJ1-2|TRBV6-2/TRBV6-3|NA
TGTGCCAGCAGTTACCAACGTCCCGGGACAGGGACGGATAACTATGGCTACACCTTC
CASSYQRPGTGTDNYGYTF